The 20 T cell receptor beta chains in this list originate from one sample, sequenced in a study of human CD8 memory T cell subsets. Investigators built TCR beta libraries using UMI-labeled 5' RACE. Reanalyzing the 5' RACE reads, TCRdb keeps one entry per CDR3 protein, without DNA. With about 5,000 distinct CDR3 sequences in the sample, the ten largest clones hold approximately 30%. The sample was CD8+ effector memory T cells (TEM) sorted from PBMCs. The subset is: effector memory CD8 T cells, CCR7- CD45RO+ CD95+. The receptor set was obtained from a human donor in good health.

In terms of frequency, this clonotype is medium-sized. This rearrangement joins TRBV7-2 to TRBJ2-7. Germline CDR1 SGHTA, CDR2 FQGNSA. This CDR3 spans 15 amino acids. CDR3 in amino acids: CASSLAAFTYYEQYF.

The chain recombines TRBV20-1 with TRBJ2-7; the D call from TCRdb, TRBD2, cannot be confirmed without DNA. The CDR3 sequence is 17 residues long. In germline, CDR1 is DFQATT, CDR2 SNEGSKA (reference sequence). CDR3 sequence: CSARDRASGAFSYEQYF.

Its frequency marks this clonotype as medium-sized. The chain joins TRBV6-2 or TRBV6-3 to TRBJ2-1; with no DNA, the TCRdb D assignment of TRBD1 cannot be verified. CDR1 and CDR2 (germline): MNHEY, SVGEGT. The CDR3 is 15 amino acids. Here the CDR3 reads CASSYDGQGANEQFF.

CDR3 protein: CASRNRDRFYNEQFF. The chain links TRBV11-3 to TRBJ2-1; the TCRdb D gene call, TRBD1, has no DNA to confirm it. This CDR3 spans 15 amino acids. Germline CDR1 is SGHNT and CDR2 is YENEEA.

V gene TRBV9 combines with J gene TRBJ2-2. Germline lookup yields CDR1 SGDLS and CDR2 YYNGEE. The CDR3 extends over 16 amino acids. The CDR3 spells CASSVVWGTNTGELFF.

CDR3: CASRPAGVNQPQHF. The V call is TRBV28, the J call TRBJ1-5; TCRdb lists TRBD1, though no DNA is available to test this call. Germline V CDR1 and CDR2: MDHEN, SYDVKM. This CDR3 is built from 14 residues.

V is TRBV4-1 and J is TRBJ2-5; TCRdb indicates TRBD2, and absent DNA this call remains unverified. The CDR3 is 13 residues long. In germline, CDR1 is MGHRA, CDR2 YSYEKL. The CDR3: CASSQDTERGQYF.

This clonotype counts as medium-sized by frequency. The chain has TRBV7-3 and TRBJ2-1; TCRdb reports TRBD2, a call that lacks DNA to check it against. The CDR3 runs to 16 residues. Germline V gives CDR1 SGHTA, CDR2 FQGTGA. CDR3: CASSPLAGDTYNEQFF.

V gene TRBV6-4 combines with J gene TRBJ2-1. The CDR3 extends over 16 amino acids. Per germline, CDR1 MRHNA and CDR2 SNTAGT. CDR3 protein: CASSDSRQGSYNEQFF.

V and J are TRBV5-4 and TRBJ2-7; TCRdb names TRBD1, which stays unverified in the absence of DNA. CDR1 and CDR2 (germline): SGHNT, YYREEE (reference sequence). The CDR3 extends over 13 amino acids. CDR3: CASSFQGSYEQYF.

The chain employs TRBV28 and TRBJ1-5; TCRdb selects TRBD1, and the lack of DNA leaves this call unchecked. CDR1 MDHEN and CDR2 SYDVKM come from the germline V gene. This CDR3 comprises 18 residues. The CDR3 here is CASSQPPGQSYSNQPQHF.

The chain uses TRBV5-4 and TRBJ2-3; absent DNA, TCRdb's TRBD2 call cannot be checked. Germline V lookup: CDR1 SGHNT, CDR2 YYREEE (reference sequence). The CDR3 is made up of 15 amino acids. Here the CDR3 reads CASSLTGGRTDTQYF.

This clonotype shows up as medium-sized by frequency. The chain has TRBV3-1 and TRBJ2-7; absent DNA, TCRdb's TRBD2 call cannot be checked. This CDR3 spans 19 amino acids. Per the germline V gene, CDR1 is LGHDT and CDR2 is YNNKEL (reference sequence). CDR3 loop: CASSQDTVLRSGDSYEQYF.

This sequence joins TRBV12-5 and TRBJ2-2. The CDR3 covers 12 residues. CDR1 LGHNT and CDR2 FRNRAP come from the germline V gene. The CDR3 spells CASGLEAGELFF. The full variable domain, in which reference TRBV12-5 and TRBJ2-2 provide the parts outside the CDR3, is DARVTQTPRHKVTEMGQEVTMRCQPILGHNTVFWYRQTMMQGLELLAYFRNRAPLDDSGMPKDRFSAEMPDATLATLKIQPSEPRDSAVYFCASGLEAGELFFGEGSRLTVL.

The rearrangement uses TRBV7-3 and TRBJ1-2; lacking DNA, the TRBD1 call made by TCRdb goes unchecked. From germline, CDR1 is SGHTA and CDR2 FQGTGA. The CDR3 spans 16 residues. Here the CDR3 reads CASSLLRRDKIHGYTF.

The gene calls are TRBV4-1 and TRBJ1-1; absent DNA, TCRdb's TRBD1 call cannot be checked. The V gene's germline CDR1 is MGHRA and CDR2 YSYEKL. The CDR3 is 17 amino acids. The CDR3 sequence is CASSHPRGADRNTEAFF.

By frequency, this clonotype is medium-sized. The genes are TRBV27 and TRBJ2-7; TCRdb calls TRBD2, which cannot be checked without DNA. Germline CDR1 and CDR2: MNHEY and SMNVEV (reference sequence). The CDR3 consists of 15 residues. CDR3: CASSLTPGLSYEQYF.

V gene TRBV7-9 combines with J gene TRBJ2-7. The CDR3 has 14 amino acids. Germline CDR1 SEHNR, CDR2 FQNEAQ (reference sequence). The CDR3 spells CASSPDEAAYEQYF.

Its frequency marks this clonotype as medium-sized. V usage is TRBV4-2 and J usage is TRBJ2-2; TCRdb returns TRBD2, unconfirmable since there is no DNA. The germline V gene encodes CDR1 LGHNA and CDR2 YNFKEQ. The CDR3 is 18 residues long. CDR3 loop: CASSQVSGSENPTGELFF.

The chain has TRBV27 and TRBJ1-6. The CDR3 runs to 14 residues. Germline V gene data show CDR1 as MNHEY and CDR2 as SMNVEV (reference sequence). The CDR3: CASSPRDYNSPLHF.